The present T cell receptor beta chain was sequenced within a study of T cell changes during pregnancy in multiple sclerosis. The data were produced by immunoSEQ multiplex PCR, yet TCRdb's version contains in-frame clones alone and is incomplete. The table shows approximately 14,000 clones, with more than 80% occurring only once. CDR1 and CDR2 (germline): SEHNR, FQNEAQ (reference sequence). V lost 0 bases to trimming and J lost 4 bases, with 11 bases between them. This CDR3 is 15 amino acids long. This chain uses TRBV7-9 with TRBJ2-3, with D possibly being TRBD2 (6 bases). Source: peripheral blood, taken in the second trimester of pregnancy. The clonotype comes from a female donor in good health, enrolled as a control in a pregnancy study. The CDR3 loop is CASSLAGGGPDTQYF. For the CDR3, the DNA is TGTGCCAGCAGCTTAGCCGGGGGTGGCCCAGATACGCAGTATTTT.